One and the same sample provided the 28 T cell receptor beta chains below, sequenced in a study of cytomegalovirus exposure and HLA in healthy donors. The primer mix had 60 Vbeta and 13 Jbeta primers. Libraries were prepared by immunoSEQ multiplex PCR; TCRdb keeps only in-frame clonotypes and omits some of them. The sample lists over 100,000 clones, around 86% occurring once. The sample consisted of PBMCs. The receptors were gathered from a woman aged 25-40 years in good health and CMV-seronegative.

The V gene is TRBV6-1, the J gene TRBJ2-2; D unresolved. Germline CDR1 and CDR2: MNHNS and SASEGT. This CDR3 region has 13 residues. V lost 3 bases, J lost 8 bases, and 10 bases lay in between. The CDR3 protein is CASSDYFRGELFF. CDR3 sequence (DNA): TGTGCCAGCAGTGACTACTTCCGGGGGGAGCTGTTTTTT.

This rearrangement joins TRBV7-2 to TRBJ2-1; possible D gene TRBD2, 6 bases. Trimming removed 0 bases from V and 6 bases from J, with 15 bases in between. The CDR3 length is 16 residues. Germline V CDR1 and CDR2: SGHTA, FQGNSA. CDR3 protein: CASSLAPDGRGNEQFF. Written as DNA, the CDR3 is TGTGCCAGCAGCTTAGCACCCGACGGGCGGGGCAATGAGCAGTTCTTC. Complete variable domain (other parts from reference TRBV7-2 and TRBJ2-1): GAGVSQSPSNKVTEKGKDVELRCDPISGHTALYWYRQSLGQGLEFLIYFQGNSAPDKSGLPSDRFSAERTGGSVSTLTIQRTQQEDSAVYLCASSLAPDGRGNEQFFGPGTRLTVL.

The chain links TRBV19 to TRBJ1-5; D may be TRBD1 (6 bases). Trimming cost V 6 bases and J 5 bases, with 11 bases left between them. The CDR3 spans 13 residues. Per germline, CDR1 LNHDA and CDR2 SQIVND (reference sequence). CDR3 nucleotide sequence: TGTGCCAGTAGGGACAGAAGAGATCAGCCCCAGCATTTT. Translated, it gives CASRDRRDQPQHF.

The chain employs TRBV7-2 and TRBJ2-2; 7 bases are a match to TRBD1. Trimming cost V 5 bases and J 8 bases; bases outside gene matches: 14. Looked up from germline, CDR1 is SGHTA and CDR2 is FQGNSA. The length of the CDR3 is 16 residues. Here the CDR3 reads CASSPRTGPSGGELFF. The CDR3, as DNA: TGTGCCAGCAGCCCCCGGACAGGACCCTCCGGAGGGGAGCTGTTTTTT. The whole variable domain, filled in from reference TRBV7-2 and TRBJ2-2, reads GAGVSQSPSNKVTEKGKDVELRCDPISGHTALYWYRQSLGQGLEFLIYFQGNSAPDKSGLPSDRFSAERTGGSVSTLTIQRTQQEDSAVYLCASSPRTGPSGGELFFGEGSRLTVL.

The rearrangement joins TRBV28 to TRBJ2-7; D is possibly TRBD2 (5 bases). The CDR3 length is 16 residues. V lost 8 bases, J lost 0 bases, and 20 bases lay in between. Germline V gene lookup returns CDR1 MDHEN and CDR2 SYDVKM. In DNA form, the CDR3 reads TGTGCCAGCTGTCGGAGAGGCCTAGCCTCCTCCTACGAGCAGTACTTC. Translated, it gives CASCRRGLASSYEQYF.

The CDR3 sequence: CASSLNLELGQGRNTIYF. In DNA form, the CDR3 reads TGTGCCAGCAGCTTAAACCTAGAACTAGGACAGGGAAGAAACACCATATATTTT. The chain combines TRBV7-2 with TRBJ1-3; 8 bases agree with TRBD1. Looked up from germline, CDR1 is SGHTA and CDR2 is FQGNSA. The CDR3 sequence is 18 residues long. The J segment lost 5 bases and the V segment lost 2 bases, leaving 14 bases of the junction unmatched. The whole variable domain, filled in from reference TRBV7-2 and TRBJ1-3, reads GAGVSQSPSNKVTEKGKDVELRCDPISGHTALYWYRQSLGQGLEFLIYFQGNSAPDKSGLPSDRFSAERTGGSVSTLTIQRTQQEDSAVYLCASSLNLELGQGRNTIYFGEGSWLTVV.

The chain combines TRBV14 with TRBJ2-6; maybe TRBD2 (5 bases). Germline CDR1 reads SGHDN; CDR2 reads FVKESK. The CDR3 runs to 14 residues. V was trimmed by 6 bases and J by 3 bases, leaving 9 bases between them. The CDR3 reads CASREGGGANVLTF. Written as DNA, the CDR3 is TGTGCCAGCAGAGAGGGTGGTGGGGCCAACGTCCTGACTTTC.

The gene calls are TRBV19 and TRBJ2-2, with D possibly matching TRBD2 (6 bases). The CDR3 length is 16 residues. The germline V and J ends were trimmed by 6 bases and 4 bases, with 18 bases remaining between them. Germline V CDR1 and CDR2: LNHDA, SQIVND (reference sequence). The CDR3 DNA is TGTGCCAGTAGAGTTGTGAGCGGGTCGAGCACCGGGGAGCTGTTTTTT. Translation gives CASRVVSGSSTGELFF. Full variable domain (rest looked up from reference TRBV19 and TRBJ2-2): DGGITQSPKYLFRKEGQNVTLSCEQNLNHDAMYWYRQDPGQGLRLIYYSQIVNDFQKGDIAEGYSVSREKKESFPLTVTSAQKNPTAFYLCASRVVSGSSTGELFFGEGSRLTVL.

The rearrangement uses TRBV11-3 and TRBJ2-3, with D possibly matching TRBD1 (5 bases). The CDR3 has 14 amino acids. CDR1 is SGHNT and CDR2 is YENEEA in the germline V gene. V was pared by 7 bases and J by 2 bases, with 13 bases between. The CDR3 DNA reads TGTGCCAGCAAGCCCGGCAGGGACACAGATACGCAGTATTTT. Protein sequence: CASKPGRDTDTQYF. Drawing the rest from reference TRBV11-3 and TRBJ2-3, the complete variable domain is EAGVVQSPRYKIIEKKQPVAFWCNPISGHNTLYWYLQNLGQGPELLIRYENEEAVDDSQLPKDRFSAERLKGVDSTLKIQPAELGDSAVYLCASKPGRDTDTQYFGPGTRLTVL.

As for this clone: At one of its ends the junction is not consistent with the germline gene, which may arise from a read error. The V and J genes are TRBV7-9 and TRBJ2-7, with D maybe TRBD1 (6 bases). Germline-derived CDR1 and CDR2 are SEHNR and FQNEAQ (reference sequence). This CDR3 spans 16 amino acids. The CDR3 DNA reads TGTTCCAGCAGTACGGACCTTGGCAGGGGTCGTTACGAGCAGTACTTC. Its translation: CSSSTDLGRGRYEQYF.

The CDR3 loop is CASSTRLAGAIDTQYF. The CDR3 DNA follows: TGTGCCAGCAGCACTAGACTAGCGGGAGCGATAGATACGCAGTATTTT. The chain couples TRBV5-4 to TRBJ2-3; 12 nucleotides line up with TRBD2. The J segment lost 5 bases and the V segment lost 4 bases, leaving 8 bases of the junction unmatched. This CDR3 has 16 amino acids. Germline V lookup: CDR1 SGHNT, CDR2 YYREEE (reference sequence).

This chain connects TRBV5-1 to TRBJ2-3; no firm D call. The CDR3 has 17 amino acids. The V gene lost 4 bases and the J gene lost 2 bases, with 20 bases spanning the gap. Germline lookup yields CDR1 SGHRS and CDR2 YFSETQ. In nucleotides, the CDR3 is TGCGCCAGCAGCGATCGAAGAGGAGTTTACCCCACAGATACGCAGTATTTT. Encoded protein: CASSDRRGVYPTDTQYF. The entire variable domain, with the rest obtained from reference TRBV5-1 and TRBJ2-3, is as follows: KAGVTQTPRYLIKTRGQQVTLSCSPISGHRSVSWYQQTPGQGLQFLFEYFSETQRNKGNFPGRFSGRQFSNSRSEMNVSTLELGDSALYLCASSDRRGVYPTDTQYFGPGTRLTVL.

The DNA of the CDR3 is TGTGCCTGGAGTGTCTGGGCTGGCTACACCTTC. Translation: CAWSVWAGYTF. The chain recombines TRBV30 with TRBJ1-2; D is ambiguous. V lost 0 bases to trimming and J lost 7 bases, with 6 bases between them. The CDR3 extends over 11 amino acids. Germline CDR1 reads GTSNPN; CDR2 reads SVGIG (reference sequence).

This rearrangement joins TRBV5-1 to TRBJ2-3, with 13 nucleotides matching TRBD2. V shed 3 bases and J 6 bases; nucleotides not matched to a gene: 7. Germline V gene sequence: CDR1 SGHRS, CDR2 YFSETQ. The CDR3 extends over 16 amino acids. DNA for the CDR3: TGCGCCAGCAGCTCGCGACTAGCGGGAGGCGGGGATACGCAGTATTTT. Its translation: CASSSRLAGGGDTQYF.

This clone was seen only a few times. One end of the junction varies from germline; a read error may be responsible. The V and J genes are TRBV2 and TRBJ1-2, with D unresolved. The CDR3 runs to 11 residues. CDR1 is SNHLY and CDR2 is FYNNEI in the germline V gene. Here the CDR3 DNA reads TGTGCCAGCAGTGAAGGCGCCAATCCCCTCTTC. It yields the protein CASSEGANPLF.

This clone was detected once. The V and J genes are TRBV4-1 and TRBJ1-5; 12 bases agree with TRBD1. CDR3 length: 17 residues. Germline-derived CDR1 and CDR2 are MGHRA and YSYEKL. Germline trimming cut 1 base from V and 6 bases from J; bases unmatched to any gene: 7. DNA for the CDR3: TGCGCCAGCAGCCAAGCCCGGGACAGGGGGCTTCGTCAGCCCCAGCATTTT. Encoded protein: CASSQARDRGLRQPQHF.

This clone was counted a few times. This rearrangement joins TRBV4-2 to TRBJ1-5, with no clear D. Germline lookup yields CDR1 LGHNA and CDR2 YNFKEQ. V dropped 1 base and J dropped 7 bases, with 14 bases sitting between them. This CDR3 comprises 15 residues. CDR3 bases: TGTGCCAGCAGCCAAGCAAGAAAGGGAGGCCAGCCCCAGCATTTT. Translating it yields CASSQARKGGQPQHF.

This clone occurred once. The chain joins TRBV29-1 to TRBJ2-1; 9 bases match TRBD2. V was pared by 8 bases and J by 4 bases, with 9 bases of the junction left unmatched. CDR3 length equals 14 residues. CDR1 and CDR2 from the germline V gene are SQVTM and ANQGSEA. DNA of the CDR3: TGCAGCCAAAGTATGGGACTAGCTTACAATGAGCAGTTCTTC. Amino acid sequence: CSQSMGLAYNEQFF.

This clone has only one observation. The same CDR3 is also encoded by other DNA sequences in this sample. The J gene is TRBJ1-2, the V gene TRBV7-3; no definite D call. V was cut by 2 bases and J by 4 bases, with 14 bases left in between. In germline, CDR1 is SGHTA, CDR2 FQGTGA. This CDR3 has 15 residues. The CDR3 sequence is CASSLDSRGSYGYTF. DNA for the CDR3: TGTGCCAGCAGCTTAGATTCTCGGGGAAGCTATGGCTACACCTTC. Full variable domain (missing parts from reference TRBV7-3 and TRBJ1-2): GAGVSQTPSNKVTEKGKYVELRCDPISGHTALYWYRQSLGQGPEFLIYFQGTGAADDSGLPNDRFFAVRPEGSVSTLKIQRTERGDSAVYLCASSLDSRGSYGYTFGSGTRLTVV.

The V and J genes are TRBV11-2 and TRBJ2-3; TRBD2 is a possible D gene (6 bases). The CDR3 consists of 14 residues. The germline V gene encodes CDR1 SGHAT and CDR2 FQNNGV. The V end was cut by 1 base, the J end by 3 bases, with 8 bases between. As DNA, the CDR3 is TGTGCCAGCAGCTTAGTCCGGGGGACAGATACGCAGTATTTT. The encoded protein is CASSLVRGTDTQYF.

This rearrangement joins TRBV28 to TRBJ2-1; 13 positions match TRBD2. Losses at the gene ends were 4 bases for V and 7 bases for J; bases not matched to a gene: 7. This CDR3 is built from 16 residues. Germline lookup yields CDR1 MDHEN and CDR2 SYDVKM. This CDR3 is CASSSGTSGERNEQFF. In nucleotides, the CDR3 is TGTGCCAGCAGTTCGGGGACTAGCGGGGAGCGGAATGAGCAGTTCTTC.

This clone was seen a handful of times. This chain joins TRBV27 and TRBJ1-2, with 12 bases matching TRBD1. Losses at the gene ends were 5 bases for V and 8 bases for J; bases not matched to a gene: 6. The CDR3 spans 14 residues. Germline CDR1 MNHEY, CDR2 SMNVEV (reference sequence). CDR3 residues: CASSERDRGLGYTF. As DNA, the CDR3 is TGTGCCAGCAGTGAGCGGGACAGGGGGCTCGGCTACACCTTC.

The genes are TRBV6-1 and TRBJ2-5; D uncertain. Near its end, the DNA agrees better with TRBJ2-7, so the J call may be wrong. Germline values: CDR1 MNHNS, CDR2 SASEGT. This CDR3 has 12 residues. CDR3 DNA: TGTGCCAGCAGTGGATCACGGTACGAGCAGTACTTC. Protein: CASSGSRYEQYF.

This clone was detected once. The chain joins TRBV5-6 to TRBJ1-1; weak D call: TRBD1 (6 bases). The germline CDR1 and CDR2 sequences are SGHDT and YYEEEE. This CDR3 has 13 amino acids. Trimming removed 4 bases from V and 1 base from J, with 8 bases in between. The DNA of the CDR3 is TGTGCCAGCAGCGAGACAGGGAACACTGAAGCTTTCTTT. Its translation is CASSETGNTEAFF. Full variable domain (missing parts from reference TRBV5-6 and TRBJ1-1): DAGVTQSPTHLIKTRGQQVTLRCSPKSGHDTVSWYQQALGQGPQFIFQYYEEEERQRGNFPDRFSGHQFPNYSSELNVNALLLGDSALYLCASSETGNTEAFFGQGTRLTVV.

The J gene is TRBJ2-1, the V gene TRBV7-2; 7 bases fit TRBD1. Germline-derived CDR1 and CDR2 are SGHTA and FQGNSA. Trimming removed 5 bases from V and 2 bases from J; junction bases left unmatched: 12. The length of the CDR3 is 17 residues. The CDR3 loop is CASSASTGVGPYNEQFF. CDR3 sequence (DNA): TGTGCCAGCAGCGCATCCACAGGGGTAGGTCCCTACAATGAGCAGTTCTTC.

V is TRBV5-1 and J is TRBJ2-2; D uncertain. This CDR3 region has 16 residues. The V gene's germline CDR1 is SGHRS and CDR2 YFSETQ. The V gene lost 0 bases and the J gene lost 0 bases, with 9 bases spanning the gap. The CDR3 DNA is TGCGCCAGCAGCTTGGAAGGAGCCGCGAACACCGGGGAGCTGTTTTTT. Translation: CASSLEGAANTGELFF.

The V and J genes are TRBV2 and TRBJ1-5; TRBD1 is a possible D gene (5 bases). The CDR3 has 15 residues. CDR1 SNHLY and CDR2 FYNNEI come from the germline V gene. Trimming left V 6 bases short and J 2 bases short, with 14 bases between. CDR3 sequence: CASSAQGLGNQPQHF. The CDR3 bases are TGTGCCAGCAGCGCCCAGGGTTTAGGCAATCAGCCCCAGCATTTT.

This clone was found a few times. The chain carries TRBV30 and TRBJ1-5; TRBD1 is a possible D gene (5 bases). Germline values: CDR1 GTSNPN, CDR2 SVGIG (reference sequence). The CDR3 consists of 14 residues. V was cut by 5 bases and J by 7 bases, with 18 bases left in between. The CDR3 DNA reads TGTGCCTGGGGGGTCTCGCAGGGCGTCCAGCCCCAGCATTTT. This encodes CAWGVSQGVQPQHF.